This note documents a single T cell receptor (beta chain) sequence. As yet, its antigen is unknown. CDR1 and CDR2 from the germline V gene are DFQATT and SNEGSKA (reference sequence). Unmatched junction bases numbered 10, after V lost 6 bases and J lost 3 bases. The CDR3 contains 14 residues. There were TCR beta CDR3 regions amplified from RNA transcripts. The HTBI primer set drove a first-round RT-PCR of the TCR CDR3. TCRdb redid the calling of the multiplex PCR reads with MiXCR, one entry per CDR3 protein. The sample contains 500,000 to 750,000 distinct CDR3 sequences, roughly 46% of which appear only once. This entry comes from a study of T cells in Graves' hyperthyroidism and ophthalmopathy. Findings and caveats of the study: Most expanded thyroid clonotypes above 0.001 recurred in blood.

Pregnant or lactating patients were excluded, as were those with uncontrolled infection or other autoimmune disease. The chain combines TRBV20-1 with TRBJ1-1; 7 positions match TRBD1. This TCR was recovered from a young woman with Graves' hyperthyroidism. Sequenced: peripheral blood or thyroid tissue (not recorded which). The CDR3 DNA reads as TGCAGTGCCCTAGAAGGGGGCCGGGACACTGAAGCTTTCTTT. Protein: CSALEGGRDTEAFF.